Presented here are 27 T cell receptor beta chains from one specimen sequenced in a study of shared clonotypes between healthy human individuals. Generated by immunoSEQ multiplex PCR, the TCRdb table keeps only in-frame clones and is missing some. The top ten clones hold 0.1% to 0.15% of a sample with some 2,400,000 clones, approximately 96% of them seen once. Sequencing used naive CD4+ T cells sorted from blood. Subset reported: CD45RA+ positively selected. Every receptor here comes from a man aged 18 to 30 in good health.

J is TRBJ1-5 and V is TRBV10-3; 8 bases fit TRBD1. The CDR3 totals 13 residues. Losses at the gene ends were 3 bases for V and 9 bases for J; bases not matched to a gene: 4. Germline values: CDR1 ENHRY, CDR2 SYGVKD. The CDR3 reads CAISDTGGLPQHF. The DNA of the CDR3 is TGTGCCATCAGTGATACAGGGGGGTTGCCCCAGCATTTT.

This clone was seen just once. The rearrangement uses TRBV7-2 and TRBJ2-1; possible D gene TRBD1, 7 bases. Germline V gene lookup returns CDR1 SGHTA and CDR2 FQGNSA. The CDR3 consists of 17 residues. V was pared by 3 bases and J by 5 bases, with 20 bases between. The CDR3 sequence: CASSFQGGRWSDNEQFF. DNA of the CDR3: TGTGCCAGCAGCTTCCAGGGGGGACGTTGGTCTGACAATGAGCAGTTCTTC.

The V gene is TRBV2, the J gene TRBJ2-2; D is possibly TRBD1 (6 bases). The CDR3 has 15 amino acids. The germline CDR1 and CDR2 sequences are SNHLY and FYNNEI. Trimming stripped 10 bases from V and 0 bases from J, with 15 bases between. CDR3: CATNTGTTNTGELFF. Written as DNA, the CDR3 is TGTGCCACCAACACCGGGACAACGAACACCGGGGAGCTGTTTTTT.

A note on this clone: This sample includes further DNA sequences coding for the same CDR3. In DNA, the CDR3 is TGTGCCAGCAGCTTGGACCGGGGCAATCAGCCCCAGCATTTT. This encodes CASSLDRGNQPQHF. The gene calls are TRBV7-2 and TRBJ1-5; D is ambiguous. CDR1 is SGHTA and CDR2 is FQGNSA in the germline V gene. The CDR3 extends over 14 amino acids. Trimming removed 3 bases at V and 2 bases at J, with 8 bases between.

The gene calls are TRBV2 and TRBJ2-7; 9 bases are shared with TRBD1. The V gene's germline CDR1 is SNHLY and CDR2 FYNNEI. The V gene end was trimmed by 6 bases and the J gene end by 6 bases; junction bases not matched to a gene: 15. This CDR3 comprises 16 residues. CDR3 region: CASSGGPWDRVVEQYF. CDR3 nucleotide sequence: TGTGCCAGCAGCGGGGGTCCCTGGGACAGGGTGGTCGAGCAGTACTTC.

The rearrangement joins TRBV19 to TRBJ2-7, with 11 bases matching TRBD1. J gave up 6 bases and V 6 bases, and 4 bases lay outside the gene matches. Germline CDR1 is LNHDA and CDR2 is SQIVND (reference sequence). The CDR3 totals 13 residues. The CDR3 DNA is TGTGCCAGTAGCCGGGACAGGGGGGCCGAGCAGTACTTC. Translated, it gives CASSRDRGAEQYF.

The chain joins TRBV5-8 to TRBJ2-7; TRBD1 matches 9 bases. V lost 6 bases, J lost 3 bases, and 13 bases stayed unmatched. CDR3 size: 16 residues. Germline V gene data show CDR1 as SGHTS and CDR2 as YDEGEE. The CDR3: CASILGWTGEIYEQYF. Here the CDR3 DNA reads TGTGCCAGCATCCTGGGTTGGACAGGGGAAATCTACGAGCAGTACTTC.

This clone was seen just once. The V gene is TRBV2, the J gene TRBJ1-6, with 12 bases matching TRBD1. The germline CDR1 and CDR2 sequences are SNHLY and FYNNEI. CDR3 size: 16 residues. Losses at the gene ends were 0 bases for V and 9 bases for J; bases not matched to a gene: 3. In DNA, the CDR3 is TGTGCCAGCAGTGAAGCAGGGACAGGGGGCTTTTCACCCCTCCACTTT. It yields the protein CASSEAGTGGFSPLHF.

This clone has only a few counts. This chain uses TRBV7-2 with TRBJ1-6; D is uncertain. The V end lost 4 bases, the J end lost 11 bases, and 12 bases lay between the germline ends. The CDR3 extends over 13 amino acids. Germline V gene sequence: CDR1 SGHTA, CDR2 FQGNSA. The CDR3 nucleotides are TGTGCCAGCAGCTCGTCGCGGGAGACACCCCTCCACTTT. Amino acids: CASSSSRETPLHF.

The chain recombines TRBV5-1 with TRBJ2-3; 7 bases fit TRBD2. The CDR3 loop spans 15 amino acids. Trimming took 2 bases from V and 2 from J; bases not matched to a gene: 5. Germline V gene sequence: CDR1 SGHRS, CDR2 YFSETQ. The CDR3 DNA follows: TGCGCCAGCAGCTTCAGCGGGGCTAACACAGATACGCAGTATTTT. Translation gives CASSFSGANTDTQYF.

The chain carries TRBV6-1 and TRBJ2-5; TRBD2 matches at 14 bases. Germline CDR1 is MNHNS and CDR2 is SASEGT. The CDR3 consists of 15 residues. The junction had 6 bases not matched to a gene; V was cut back by 7 bases and J by 5 bases. The DNA of the CDR3 is TGTGCCAGCAAGACTAGCGGGGGGGCTGGGGAGACCCAGTACTTC. This encodes CASKTSGGAGETQYF.

V usage is TRBV30 and J usage is TRBJ1-3; D is perhaps TRBD1 (6 bases). In germline, CDR1 is GTSNPN, CDR2 SVGIG (reference sequence). V was trimmed by 4 bases and J by 5 bases, leaving 9 bases between them. This CDR3 is built from 12 residues. Here the CDR3 reads CAWNRVRNTIYF. CDR3 coding DNA: TGTGCCTGGAACAGGGTTAGAAACACCATATATTTT.

V and J are TRBV4-2 and TRBJ2-5, with TRBD1 identical over 7 bases. The CDR3 consists of 18 residues. CDR1 is LGHNA and CDR2 is YNFKEQ in the germline V gene. The junction had 15 bases not matched to a gene; V was cut back by 1 base and J by 4 bases. CDR3 DNA: TGTGCCAGCAGCCAAGCAGGGCCCGACAGGGTAAGCGGAGAGACCCAGTACTTC. Translated, it gives CASSQAGPDRVSGETQYF.

J is TRBJ1-5 and V is TRBV23-1; D gene unclear. TRBV23-1 is an ORF, and what it does is uncertain. The CDR3 spans 16 residues. V was cut by 2 bases and J by 0 bases, with 11 bases left in between. This CDR3 reads CASSQPPGYSNQPQHF. The CDR3, as DNA: TGCGCCAGCAGTCAACCACCGGGTTATAGCAATCAGCCCCAGCATTTT.

Turning to this clone: The same CDR3 can be traced to other DNA sequences in this sample. This chain connects TRBV15 to TRBJ1-4; D gene uncertain. CDR1 LNHNV and CDR2 YYDKDF come from the germline V gene (reference sequence). CDR3 length: 14 amino acids. V gave up 0 bases and J gave up 6 bases, with 8 bases separating them. CDR3 sequence reads: CATSRDRVDEKLFF. The DNA of the CDR3 is TGTGCCACCAGCAGAGATCGGGTAGATGAAAAACTGTTTTTT.

The chain combines TRBV10-3 with TRBJ1-1; D is uncertain. Looked up from germline, CDR1 is ENHRY and CDR2 is SYGVKD. The ends were cut back, 10 bases at V and 1 base at J, with 16 bases in the middle. This CDR3 is built from 14 residues. CDR3 DNA: TGTGCCACCTTACCCCCACAAGGGAACACTGAAGCTTTCTTT. This sequence encodes CATLPPQGNTEAFF.

The chain couples TRBV7-9 to TRBJ2-7, with a weak D call TRBD1 (5 bases). The ends were cut back, 5 bases at V and 1 base at J, with 6 bases in the middle. This CDR3 region has 12 residues. The germline CDR1 and CDR2 sequences are SEHNR and FQNEAQ (reference sequence). DNA of the CDR3: TGTGCCAGCAGCACAGGATCCTACGAGCAGTACTTC. This translates into CASSTGSYEQYF.

The V call is TRBV11-2, the J call TRBJ2-5, with a weak D call TRBD2 (6 bases). Germline V lookup: CDR1 SGHAT, CDR2 FQNNGV. The CDR3 is 16 residues long. The germline V and J ends were trimmed by 5 bases and 5 bases, with 21 bases remaining between them. CDR3 amino acids: CASSPGTYPGRETQYF. The CDR3 DNA reads TGTGCCAGCAGCCCCGGGACTTACCCGGGGAGGGAGACCCAGTACTTC.

The rearrangement links TRBV6-1 to TRBJ1-5; a weak D match, TRBD1 (5 bases). The ends were cut back, 11 bases at V and 9 bases at J, with 17 bases in the middle. Germline loops: CDR1 MNHNS, CDR2 SASEGT. The CDR3 extends over 12 amino acids. The CDR3 reads CACGKGDWPQHF. CDR3 DNA: TGTGCCTGTGGTAAAGGGGATTGGCCCCAGCATTTT.

The chain has TRBV29-1 and TRBJ2-7; weak D call: TRBD1 (10 bases). The CDR3 length is 17 residues. V was shortened by 4 bases and J by 1 base, with 23 bases between the two germline ends. Germline values: CDR1 SQVTM, CDR2 ANQGSEA. DNA for the CDR3: TGCAGCGTTGTGGGGACAGGGGCTAGCGGGGCTTCCTACGAGCAGTACTTC. Translation gives CSVVGTGASGASYEQYF.

This chain connects TRBV18 to TRBJ1-1; perhaps TRBD1 as D (6 bases). Germline V gives CDR1 KGHSH, CDR2 LQKENI. CDR3 length: 17 amino acids. Trimming took off 3 bases at V and 4 bases at J, with 21 bases between the two ends. The CDR3 region has the DNA TGTGCCAGCTCACCGCACCCAGGGGACGCTTGGGGCACTGAAGCTTTCTTT. Protein product: CASSPHPGDAWGTEAFF.

This clone was recorded once. The chain links TRBV5-1 to TRBJ2-5, with D perhaps matching TRBD1 (5 bases). In germline, CDR1 is SGHRS, CDR2 YFSETQ. The V end lost 1 base, the J end lost 4 bases, and 14 bases lay between the germline ends. CDR3 length equals 15 residues. CDR3 nucleotides: TGCGCCAGCAGCTTGATTAGAGACAGTATAGAGACCCAGTACTTC. This encodes CASSLIRDSIETQYF.

CDR3 in DNA: TGCGCCAGCAGCCAAGGGGCCGGGAGCGGAAGACGCACAGATACGCAGTATTTT. Translating gives CASSQGAGSGRRTDTQYF. J is TRBJ2-3 and V is TRBV4-1, with D tentatively TRBD2 (6 bases). Germline CDR1 reads MGHRA; CDR2 reads YSYEKL. Trimming shortened V by 1 base and J by 1 base, and 18 bases separated the two germline ends. There are 18 residues in the CDR3.

V usage is TRBV6-4 and J usage is TRBJ1-1; D remains ambiguous. This CDR3 region has 16 residues. Germline loops: CDR1 MRHNA, CDR2 SNTAGT. V was shortened by 3 bases and J by 0 bases, with 14 bases between the two germline ends. CDR3 sequence: CASSEPREVMNTEAFF. The CDR3 region has the DNA TGTGCCAGCAGTGAGCCACGGGAGGTCATGAACACTGAAGCTTTCTTT.

The chain recombines TRBV11-1 with TRBJ2-3, with a possible D match to TRBD1 (5 bases). This CDR3 comprises 13 residues. From germline, CDR1 is SGHAT and CDR2 FQDESV (reference sequence). With 6 bases removed from V and 8 bases from J, the gap between germline ends came to 15 bases. CDR3 coding DNA: TGTGCCAGCAGAGTTACAGGCTCGGGTACGCAGTATTTT. Its translation: CASRVTGSGTQYF.

As concerns this clone: The same CDR3 arises from other DNA sequences in this sample as well. The chain is built from TRBV5-4 and TRBJ2-3; 12 bases are shared with TRBD2. The CDR3 sequence is 16 residues long. Per germline, CDR1 SGHNT and CDR2 YYREEE (reference sequence). V was pared by 4 bases and J by 0 bases, with 3 bases of the junction left unmatched. In DNA form, the CDR3 reads TGTGCCAGCAGCCCAGGGACTAGCGGGAGCACAGATACGCAGTATTTT. Protein product: CASSPGTSGSTDTQYF.

Written as DNA, the CDR3 is TGCGCCAGCAGCCAAGGGTACGGTGGAAACACCATATATTTT. Its protein is CASSQGYGGNTIYF. The gene calls are TRBV4-1 and TRBJ1-3; D not resolved. V was cut by 1 base and J by 3 bases, with 7 bases left in between. The CDR3 contains 14 residues. CDR1 and CDR2 (germline): MGHRA, YSYEKL.